Included here is one T cell receptor (beta chain) sequence, with context. Its antigen is undetermined. The data derive from a study of T cell responses to AZD1222 COVID-19 vaccine. Study conclusions and caveats: White British donors predominated, females outnumbered males, and clonal diversity was possibly underestimated. Spike was spanned by vaccine-associated CD4 TCRs, which were dominant at 160-218 and 743-854.

Profiled with immunoSEQ multiplex PCR; TCRdb holds only in-frame clones, not every one. Of about 94,000 clones detected, 85% appear once; the ten largest clones hold more than 4%. Germline CDR1 SGHAT, CDR2 FQDESV (reference sequence). The CDR3 has 14 residues. Trimming removed 1 base at V and 1 base at J, with 5 bases between. The sequence came from an adult who received the AZD1222 COVID-19 vaccine. This chain connects TRBV11-1 to TRBJ2-4, with D perhaps assigned TRBD1 or TRBD2 (5 bases each). Here the sequenced sample was peripheral blood, taken 28 days after the second AZD1222 dose. This CDR3 is CASSLGGAKNIQYF. In DNA form, the CDR3 reads TGTGCCAGCAGCTTAGGGGGGGCCAAAAACATTCAGTACTTC. The entire variable domain, with the rest obtained from reference TRBV11-1 and TRBJ2-4, is as follows: EAEVAQSPRYKITEKSQAVAFWCDPISGHATLYWYRQILGQGPELLVQFQDESVVDDSQLPKDRFSAERLKGVDSTLKIQPAELGDSAMYLCASSLGGAKNIQYFGAGTRLSVL.